These T cell receptor beta chains were read from a single sample in a study of blood T cell repertoires in COVID-19. Data came from immunoSEQ multiplex PCR; TCRdb stores just in-frame clones and leaves some out. The table shows some 260,000 clones, with 88% occurring only once. The sequencing input was peripheral blood. These receptors came from a human donor in a cohort sampled during active COVID-19. The CDR3 runs from the conserved cysteine through the conserved F or W. The order of the fields is J gene, V gene, clone size, D gene, CDR3 protein, CDR3 DNA. The D gene is left open where the match is weak. The size entry is marked missing in some rows and otherwise reads once, few, many or a size class.

j_call: TRBJ1-1; v_call: TRBV19; clone_size: NA; d_call: NA; cdr3_aa: CASSILDRSEVEAFF; cdr3_nt: TGTGCCAGTAGTATTCTCGACAGAAGCGAGGTTGAAGCTTTCTTT
j_call: TRBJ2-1; v_call: TRBV5-1; clone_size: NA; d_call: NA; cdr3_aa: CASSRSKSNPLGEQFF; cdr3_nt: TGCGCCAGCAGCCGAAGTAAGTCCAACCCTCTGGGCGAGCAGTTCTTC
j_call: TRBJ2-7; v_call: TRBV4-3; clone_size: NA; d_call: TRBD1; cdr3_aa: CASSRRGGAAYEQYF; cdr3_nt: TGCGCCAGCAGCCGAAGAGGGGGCGCCGCCTACGAGCAGTACTTC
j_call: TRBJ1-1; v_call: TRBV4-3; clone_size: NA; d_call: TRBD1; cdr3_aa: CASSQDLRTGRAFF; cdr3_nt: TGCGCCAGCAGCCAAGATCTGAGGACAGGGCGAGCTTTCTTT
j_call: TRBJ2-7; v_call: TRBV3-1/TRBV3-2; clone_size: NA; d_call: TRBD2; cdr3_aa: CASSLSGGTYEQYF; cdr3_nt: TGTGCCAGCAGCCTCAGCGGGGGGACCTACGAGCAGTACTTC
j_call: TRBJ2-7; v_call: TRBV15; clone_size: NA; d_call: TRBD1; cdr3_aa: CATSSWTGVFHEQYF; cdr3_nt: TGTGCCACCAGCAGTTGGACAGGGGTCTTCCACGAGCAGTACTTC
j_call: TRBJ1-5; v_call: TRBV7-8; clone_size: few; d_call: NA; cdr3_aa: CASRVSPGGAQHF; cdr3_nt: TGTGCCAGCAGAGTCTCCCCCGGGGGAGCCCAGCATTTT
j_call: TRBJ1-5; v_call: TRBV19; clone_size: once; d_call: TRBD1; cdr3_aa: CASSEQGQGYQPQHF; cdr3_nt: TGTGCCAGTAGTGAGCAGGGACAGGGTTATCAGCCCCAGCATTTT
j_call: TRBJ1-5; v_call: TRBV19; clone_size: NA; d_call: NA; cdr3_aa: CATGGDWGGNQPQHF; cdr3_nt: TGTGCCACCGGGGGAGACTGGGGGGGCAATCAGCCCCAGCATTTT
j_call: TRBJ1-1; v_call: TRBV19; clone_size: once; d_call: TRBD1; cdr3_aa: CACIQGRRMNTEAFF; cdr3_nt: TGTGCCTGTATACAGGGGCGCAGGATGAACACTGAAGCTTTCTTT
j_call: TRBJ2-3; v_call: TRBV11-3; clone_size: NA; d_call: TRBD2; cdr3_aa: CASSSGRTSGSTDTQYF; cdr3_nt: TGTGCCAGCAGCTCCGGACGAACTAGCGGAAGCACAGATACGCAGTATTTT
j_call: TRBJ2-1; v_call: TRBV15; clone_size: once; d_call: TRBD2; cdr3_aa: CATSRRRLAGGSHEQFF; cdr3_nt: TGTGCCACCAGCAGACGGCGACTAGCGGGAGGGTCCCATGAGCAGTTCTTC
j_call: TRBJ2-1; v_call: TRBV7-3; clone_size: NA; d_call: TRBD1; cdr3_aa: CASSFDRGSYNEQFF; cdr3_nt: TGTGCCAGCAGCTTCGACAGGGGATCATACAATGAGCAGTTCTTC
j_call: TRBJ2-7; v_call: TRBV28; clone_size: NA; d_call: NA; cdr3_aa: CASSLSRSGGYYEQYF; cdr3_nt: TGTGCCAGCAGTTTATCCCGCTCTGGGGGCTACTACGAGCAGTACTTC
j_call: TRBJ2-7; v_call: TRBV7-6; clone_size: NA; d_call: TRBD2; cdr3_aa: CASSTGLAGSEISYEQYF; cdr3_nt: TGTGCCAGCAGCACAGGACTAGCGGGAAGCGAAATTTCCTACGAGCAGTACTTC
j_call: TRBJ1-1; v_call: TRBV30; clone_size: few; d_call: NA; cdr3_aa: CAWSVLYMNTEAFF; cdr3_nt: TGTGCCTGGAGTGTGCTTTACATGAACACTGAAGCTTTCTTT
j_call: TRBJ2-1; v_call: TRBV29-1; clone_size: NA; d_call: NA; cdr3_aa: CSSAVNEQFF; cdr3_nt: TGCAGCTCCGCGGTCAATGAGCAGTTCTTC
j_call: TRBJ1-2; v_call: TRBV7-3; clone_size: NA; d_call: NA; cdr3_aa: CASSFSTGYGYTF; cdr3_nt: TGTGCCAGCAGCTTCTCAACGGGCTATGGCTACACCTTC
j_call: TRBJ2-1; v_call: TRBV6-1; clone_size: few; d_call: NA; cdr3_aa: CASSEAYTLPEQFF; cdr3_nt: TGTGCCAGCAGTGAAGCATACACGCTCCCCGAGCAGTTCTTC
j_call: TRBJ1-1; v_call: TRBV3-1/TRBV3-2; clone_size: NA; d_call: TRBD1; cdr3_aa: CASSQEERPGQALLEAFF; cdr3_nt: TGTGCCAGCAGCCAAGAAGAGCGACCGGGACAGGCATTATTAGAAGCTTTCTTT
j_call: TRBJ1-2; v_call: TRBV10-2; clone_size: NA; d_call: NA; cdr3_aa: CASSESDSKGIYGYTF; cdr3_nt: TGCGCCAGCAGTGAGTCAGACAGTAAGGGCATCTATGGCTACACCTTC
j_call: TRBJ2-2; v_call: TRBV4-3; clone_size: NA; d_call: TRBD2; cdr3_aa: CASSQDWAGGRNTGELFF; cdr3_nt: TGCGCCAGCAGCCAAGATTGGGCGGGAGGGCGGAACACCGGGGAGCTGTTTTTT
j_call: TRBJ2-5; v_call: TRBV18; clone_size: NA; d_call: TRBD2; cdr3_aa: CASSQGLAGVEETQYF; cdr3_nt: TGTGCCAGCTCGCAAGGACTAGCGGGGGTAGAAGAGACCCAGTACTTC
j_call: TRBJ2-2; v_call: TRBV27; clone_size: NA; d_call: TRBD2; cdr3_aa: CASSLGLAGNTGELFF; cdr3_nt: TGTGCCAGCAGTTTAGGGCTAGCGGGGAACACCGGGGAGCTGTTTTTT
j_call: TRBJ1-5; v_call: TRBV6-4; clone_size: NA; d_call: NA; cdr3_aa: CASSREAGNQPQHF; cdr3_nt: TGTGCCAGCAGCAGGGAGGCAGGCAATCAGCCCCAGCATTTT
j_call: TRBJ2-1; v_call: TRBV9; clone_size: NA; d_call: TRBD2; cdr3_aa: CASSSRTSGGGNEQFF; cdr3_nt: TGTGCCAGCAGCAGTCGGACTAGCGGGGGAGGCAATGAGCAGTTCTTC
j_call: TRBJ2-7; v_call: TRBV20-1; clone_size: NA; d_call: NA; cdr3_aa: CSAWDFYEQYF; cdr3_nt: TGCAGTGCCTGGGACTTCTACGAGCAGTACTTC
j_call: TRBJ1-2; v_call: TRBV5-1; clone_size: once; d_call: TRBD1; cdr3_aa: CASSPEGDRVYGYTF; cdr3_nt: TGCGCCAGCAGCCCCGAAGGGGACAGGGTTTATGGCTACACCTTC
j_call: TRBJ1-2; v_call: TRBV6-5; clone_size: NA; d_call: NA; cdr3_aa: CASSWGTISPNGYTF; cdr3_nt: TGTGCCAGCAGCTGGGGGACAATAAGTCCTAATGGCTACACCTTC
j_call: TRBJ1-1; v_call: TRBV24-1; clone_size: NA; d_call: NA; cdr3_aa: CATSGQANTEAFF; cdr3_nt: TGTGCCACCAGTGGCCAGGCGAACACTGAAGCTTTCTTT
j_call: TRBJ2-7; v_call: TRBV5-6; clone_size: NA; d_call: TRBD1; cdr3_aa: CASSLGTGGTYEQYF; cdr3_nt: TGTGCCAGCAGCTTGGGGACAGGGGGTACCTACGAGCAGTACTTC
j_call: TRBJ2-6; v_call: TRBV7-7; clone_size: NA; d_call: NA; cdr3_aa: CASSPADVLRQYRSGANVLTF; cdr3_nt: TGTGCTAGCAGCCCTGCCGACGTCTTAAGACAGTACCGCTCTGGGGCCAACGTCCTGACTTTC
j_call: TRBJ2-7; v_call: TRBV5-1; clone_size: NA; d_call: TRBD1; cdr3_aa: CASSLPTGGEQYF; cdr3_nt: TGCGCCAGCAGCTTGCCTACAGGGGGCGAGCAGTACTTC
j_call: TRBJ2-7; v_call: TRBV19; clone_size: NA; d_call: TRBD1; cdr3_aa: CASSISGGPYEQYF; cdr3_nt: TGTGCCAGTAGTATATCAGGGGGCCCCTACGAGCAGTACTTC
j_call: TRBJ1-2; v_call: TRBV30; clone_size: NA; d_call: NA; cdr3_aa: CAWSKTSGSYYGYTF; cdr3_nt: TGTGCCTGGAGTAAAACTTCCGGGTCTTACTATGGCTACACCTTC
j_call: TRBJ2-7; v_call: TRBV7-9; clone_size: NA; d_call: TRBD2; cdr3_aa: CASTTSGTYEQYF; cdr3_nt: TGTGCCAGCACGACTAGCGGGACTTACGAGCAGTACTTC
j_call: TRBJ1-1; v_call: TRBV5-1; clone_size: NA; d_call: NA; cdr3_aa: CASSSRQENTEAFF; cdr3_nt: TGCGCCAGCAGCTCAAGACAGGAGAACACTGAAGCTTTCTTT
j_call: TRBJ2-2; v_call: TRBV2; clone_size: NA; d_call: TRBD1; cdr3_aa: CASSKNLGTGGTGELFF; cdr3_nt: TGTGCCAGCAGCAAGAATTTAGGGACAGGGGGCACCGGGGAGCTGTTTTTT
j_call: TRBJ1-1; v_call: TRBV9; clone_size: NA; d_call: NA; cdr3_aa: CASSESRAGVAFF; cdr3_nt: TGTGCCAGCAGCGAGAGCAGAGCAGGTGTAGCTTTCTTT
j_call: TRBJ2-2; v_call: TRBV19; clone_size: NA; d_call: NA; cdr3_aa: CASSFPRERAGELFF; cdr3_nt: TGTGCCAGTAGTTTCCCCCGGGAGAGAGCCGGGGAGCTGTTTTTT
j_call: TRBJ2-7; v_call: TRBV4-1; clone_size: few; d_call: NA; cdr3_aa: CASSQDLGYNEQYF; cdr3_nt: TGCGCCAGCAGCCAAGATCTCGGGTACAACGAGCAGTACTTC
j_call: TRBJ1-4; v_call: TRBV27; clone_size: NA; d_call: NA; cdr3_aa: CASSLSLQGLGEKLFF; cdr3_nt: TGTGCCAGCAGTTTATCCCTACAGGGCTTAGGTGAAAAACTGTTTTTT